Shown below are 19 T cell receptor beta chains from a single sample sequenced in a study of response to subunit inactivated influenza vaccine. TCRdb reanalysed the RT-PCR reads using MiXCR and keeps one entry per CDR3 protein. The sample lists over 150,000 distinct CDR3 sequences, 13% to 15% occurring once. Material: CD8+ T cells sorted from PBMCs, obtained more than 4 days after vaccination. The receptors stem from a man aged 50-59 years who received an inactivated influenza vaccine.

The chain is built from TRBV28 and TRBJ2-5; the D gene is possibly TRBD1 (5 bases). V was trimmed by 3 bases and J by 2 bases, leaving 13 bases between them. In germline, CDR1 is MDHEN, CDR2 SYDVKM. This CDR3 comprises 15 residues. The CDR3 loop reads CASSFQSRGQETQYF. CDR3 bases: TGTGCCAGCAGTTTCCAATCTAGGGGTCAAGAGACCCAGTACTTC.

This clonotype was seen repeatedly, ten times or more. J is TRBJ2-2 and V is TRBV2, with 12 bases aligning to TRBD2. The CDR3 consists of 17 residues. CDR1 and CDR2 from the germline V gene are SNHLY and FYNNEI. V dropped 6 bases and J dropped 3; count of bases not matched to a gene: 8. DNA for the CDR3: TGTGCCAGCAGCCCGGGACTAGCGGGCCCTGACACCGGGGAGCTGTTTTTT. As protein: CASSPGLAGPDTGELFF.

The gene calls are TRBV5-5 and TRBJ2-7; either TRBD1 or TRBD2 may fit D (5 bases each). The CDR3 runs 13 residues. Germline CDR1 and CDR2: SGHKS and YYEKEE (reference sequence). Trimming took off 3 bases at V and 4 bases at J, with 11 bases between the two ends. For the CDR3, the DNA is TGTGCCAGCAGCTGGGACGGATATTACGAGCAGTACTTC. It translates to CASSWDGYYEQYF.

The CDR3 protein is CAISESKAPSATQYF. CDR3 nucleotides: TGTGCCATCAGTGAGTCCAAGGCCCCCTCAGCAACCCAGTACTTC. The V call is TRBV10-3, the J call TRBJ2-5; D gene uncertain. The germline gives CDR1 ENHRY, CDR2 SYGVKD. The CDR3 totals 15 residues. V was pared by 0 bases and J by 8 bases, with 16 bases between.

This chain uses TRBV3-1 with TRBJ1-1; no clear D gene. CDR1 and CDR2 from the germline V gene are LGHDT and YNNKEL (reference sequence). The CDR3 sequence is 15 residues long. With 1 base removed from V and 0 bases from J, the gap between germline ends came to 9 bases. The CDR3 nucleotides are TGTGCCAGCAGCCAAGTCGACGAGTTGAACACTGAAGCTTTCTTT. Encoded protein: CASSQVDELNTEAFF. Full variable domain (remainder filled in from reference TRBV3-1 and TRBJ1-1): DTAVSQTPKYLVTQMGNDKSIKCEQNLGHDTMYWYKQDSKKFLKIMFSYNNKELIINETVPNRFSPKSPDKAHLNLHINSLELGDSAVYFCASSQVDELNTEAFFGQGTRLTVV.

This sequence joins TRBV11-1 and TRBJ2-7; D is ambiguous. Between the trimmed V and J ends, which lost 1 base and 0 bases, there was a span of 10 bases. Germline V gene sequence: CDR1 SGHAT, CDR2 FQDESV (reference sequence). This CDR3 is 15 amino acids long. The CDR3 here is CASSLVSGSSYEQYF. For the CDR3, the DNA is TGTGCCAGCAGCTTAGTGTCAGGAAGCTCCTACGAGCAGTACTTC.

This clonotype was detected a few times. The chain combines TRBV7-8 with TRBJ2-5; the match to TRBD2 covers 10 bases. After removal of 7 bases from V and 4 bases from J, the junction contained 12 bases not matched to a gene. CDR3 length: 16 amino acids. Germline CDR1 reads SGHVS; CDR2 reads FQNEAQ. This CDR3 is CASTIGLAATRETQYF. CDR3 nucleotides: TGTGCCAGCACCATAGGACTAGCGGCTACCAGAGAGACCCAGTACTTC.

The V call is TRBV10-3, the J call TRBJ2-7, with 7 nucleotides matching TRBD1. V was pared by 6 bases and J by 1 base, with 0 bases of the junction left unmatched. The CDR3 consists of 12 residues. Germline values: CDR1 ENHRY, CDR2 SYGVKD. The CDR3: CAIRGQSYEQYF. As DNA, the CDR3 is TGTGCCATCAGGGGACAGTCCTACGAGCAGTACTTC.

This clonotype showed up just a few times. The chain joins TRBV10-2 to TRBJ1-2, with 11 nucleotides matching TRBD1. The CDR3 loop spans 16 amino acids. Germline CDR1 WSHSY, CDR2 SAAADI. J was trimmed by 7 bases and V by 4 bases; bases with no gene match: 11. The CDR3: CASSVNRDRGESGYTF. Here the CDR3 DNA reads TGCGCCAGCAGTGTTAACCGGGACAGGGGGGAGTCTGGCTACACCTTC.

This chain links TRBV6-1 with TRBJ2-2; TRBD2 might be the D (6 bases). V lost 6 bases and J 4 bases, leaving 9 bases between the germline ends. This CDR3 is 13 amino acids long. Germline lookup yields CDR1 MNHNS and CDR2 SASEGT. The CDR3 is CASRRDSTGELFF. CDR3 DNA sequence: TGTGCCAGCAGAAGGGACTCCACCGGGGAGCTGTTTTTT.

CDR3 nucleotide sequence: TGTGCCAGCAGTGAATGGGGCTTGCAGGGGGTAGGATCACCCCTCCACTTT. Its protein product is CASSEWGLQGVGSPLHF. The chain recombines TRBV25-1 with TRBJ1-6, with 7 positions matching TRBD1. V dropped 1 base and J dropped 10; count of bases not matched to a gene: 13. The germline V gene encodes CDR1 MGHDK and CDR2 SYGVNS. The CDR3 is 17 amino acids.

The chain has TRBV27 and TRBJ2-3, with TRBD2 matching over 11 bases. Trimming took 1 base from V and 6 from J; bases not matched to a gene: 9. This CDR3 is built from 17 residues. The germline V gene has CDR1 MNHEY and CDR2 SMNVEV (reference sequence). Here the CDR3 DNA reads TGTGCCAGCAGTTTATTTCGCCTAGCGGGAGGCCGCGATACGCAGTATTTT. Encoded protein: CASSLFRLAGGRDTQYF.

The chain employs TRBV6-2 or TRBV6-3 and TRBJ2-7, with TRBD2 as a possible D gene (5 bases). Germline CDR1 and CDR2: MNHEY and SVGEGT. The CDR3 runs 14 residues. V lost 7 bases to trimming and J lost 2 bases, with 15 bases between them. The CDR3 reads CASTLLAGAYEQYF. In DNA form, the CDR3 reads TGTGCCAGCACCCTACTGGCCGGGGCCTACGAGCAGTACTTC.

Many counts were recorded for this clonotype. The V gene is TRBV7-9, the J gene TRBJ2-7, with 9 bases matching TRBD1. Trimming removed 5 bases from V and 9 bases from J; junction bases left unmatched: 5. Per the germline V gene, CDR1 is SEHNR and CDR2 is FQNEAQ (reference sequence). The CDR3 runs 12 residues. This chain's CDR3 is CASSPDRGTQYF. The CDR3 DNA reads as TGTGCCAGCAGCCCTGACAGGGGGACGCAGTACTTC.

The chain has TRBV4-1 and TRBJ2-7, with D tentatively TRBD2 (5 bases). The CDR3 extends over 13 amino acids. CDR1 is MGHRA, CDR2 YSYEKL, per germline. V dropped 3 bases and J dropped 2 bases, with 8 bases sitting between them. CDR3: CASSQGVPYEQYF. As DNA, the CDR3 is TGCGCCAGCAGCCAGGGAGTACCCTACGAGCAGTACTTC.

The genes are TRBV6-5 and TRBJ2-3; D may be TRBD1 (6 bases). The germline V and J ends were trimmed by 0 bases and 1 base, with 8 bases remaining between them. CDR1 and CDR2 from the germline V gene are MNHEY and SVGAGI. CDR3 length: 15 residues. CDR3 protein: CASSYSDRRTDTQYF. Here the CDR3 DNA reads TGTGCCAGCAGTTACTCAGACAGGCGCACAGATACGCAGTATTTT.

This rearrangement joins TRBV7-9 to TRBJ2-2; 10 bases agree with TRBD2. Germline values: CDR1 SEHNR, CDR2 FQNEAQ (reference sequence). J was trimmed by 4 bases and V by 5 bases; bases with no gene match: 4. The CDR3 is made up of 15 amino acids. CDR3 bases: TGTGCCAGCAGCCCAATAGCGGGAGGCACCGGGGAGCTGTTTTTT. Translated, it gives CASSPIAGGTGELFF.

This clonotype came up a few times. CDR3 nucleotides: TGTGCCAGCAGCCCAATGGGGTTTTACGAGCAGTACTTC. Protein sequence: CASSPMGFYEQYF. This chain links TRBV7-9 with TRBJ2-7, with D unresolved. Trimming took 5 bases from V and 4 from J, leaving 12 bases between them. The CDR3 has 13 amino acids. CDR1 is SEHNR and CDR2 is FQNEAQ in the germline V gene (reference sequence).

This chain uses TRBV15 with TRBJ2-2; the D is unclear. Germline V gene lookup returns CDR1 LNHNV and CDR2 YYDKDF (reference sequence). V shed 1 base and J shed 6 bases, with 12 bases lying between them. CDR3 size: 15 residues. CDR3 nucleotide sequence: TGTGCCACCAGCAGAGTTGGGGTCGTGTCCGGGGAGCTGTTTTTT. It encodes CATSRVGVVSGELFF.